This T cell receptor (beta chain) was observed in a study of T cells in Graves' hyperthyroidism and ophthalmopathy. The CDR3 is made up of 13 amino acids. V was pared by 10 bases and J by 6 bases, with 19 bases between. CDR1 and CDR2 (germline): MDHEN, SYDVKM. Amplified TCR beta CDR3 regions derived from RNA transcripts. The HTBI primer set drove a first-round RT-PCR of the TCR CDR3. A single record per CDR3 protein comes from TCRdb applying MiXCR to the multiplex PCR reads. The sample records 370,000 or so distinct CDR3 sequences, 15% to 18% being singletons. This clonotype has at least ten counts. This TCR came from a woman aged 18-35 years with Graves' hyperthyroidism that later progressed to Graves' ophthalmopathy. The chain has TRBV28 and TRBJ2-7; tentatively, D is TRBD1 or TRBD2 (5 bases each). The sequencing input was blood. CDR3 sequence reads: CATKPGTRGEQYF. The CDR3, as DNA: TGTGCCACCAAACCCGGGACGCGTGGCGAGCAGTACTTC.